The rows below give T cell receptor beta chains drawn from one sample of a study of CD8 T cells in ankylosing spondylitis. In TCRdb, the 5' RACE reads were re-called with MiXCR into one record per CDR3 protein. The sample carries some 150,000 distinct CDR3 sequences, around 45% recorded once. The specimen sequenced was synovial fluid, either unsorted or a sorted T cell fraction (not recorded which). All receptors come from a male donor with ankylosing spondylitis. CDR3s include the opening cysteine and the closing phenylalanine or tryptophan. The D gene is left open where the match is weak. The size entry is marked missing in some rows and otherwise reads once, few, many or a size class.

CDR3nt,CDR3aa,v_gene,d_gene,abundance,j_gene
TGCGCCAGCAGCCAAGTTCCGTTGGCCTCCTACAATGAGCAGTACTTC,CASSQVPLASYNEQYF,TRBV4-1,NA,NA,TRBJ2-7
TGTGCCAGCAGCCCTAGAAGACCTGAGCAGTTCTTC,CASSPRRPEQFF,TRBV5-8,NA,many,TRBJ2-1
TGCGCCAGCAGCCAAGATTGGGGCAGCTCCTACAATGAGCAGTTCTTC,CASSQDWGSSYNEQFF,TRBV4-3,NA,few,TRBJ2-1
TGTGCCAGCAGCTTAGTGGTGGCCTCTGGAAACACCATATATTTT,CASSLVVASGNTIYF,TRBV7-9,NA,few,TRBJ1-3
TGTGCCAGCAGTTTATTAAGGGCATTCACTAGCGGGAGTAGCAATGAGCAGTTCTTC,CASSLLRAFTSGSSNEQFF,TRBV27,TRBD2,few,TRBJ2-1
TGTGCCAGCAGTTTATTCAGCGGGCTAGCGGGAGGGCCGGAAGAGACCCAGTACTTC,CASSLFSGLAGGPEETQYF,TRBV12-3/TRBV12-4,TRBD2,few,TRBJ2-5
TGTGCCAGCAGAAGACTTAGCGGGAGTGGACCGAATGAGCAGTTCTTC,CASRRLSGSGPNEQFF,TRBV12-3/TRBV12-4,TRBD2,few,TRBJ2-1
TGCGCCAGCAGCCAACTTTTGGAGGAGTTCAATCAGCCCCAGCATTTT,CASSQLLEEFNQPQHF,TRBV4-1,NA,NA,TRBJ1-5
TGCGCCAGCAGCTCCCCCGGGCGCACAGATACGCAGTATTTT,CASSSPGRTDTQYF,TRBV5-1,NA,NA,TRBJ2-3
TGTGCCACCAGAAACGGGGGCAGGGTCGAGACCCAGTACTTC,CATRNGGRVETQYF,TRBV15,NA,few,TRBJ2-5
TGTGCCACCAGCAGAGAGGCAGGGCTCGTCTATGGCTACACCTTC,CATSREAGLVYGYTF,TRBV15,NA,NA,TRBJ1-2